This T cell receptor beta chain is drawn from a study of cytotoxic CD8 clonotypes in ibrutinib-treated CLL. Overall study: Partial responses totalled about 25 and complete responses 2; after median roughly 70 months, roughly 14 remained remitted and around twelve progressed. Overall study findings and caveats: Clonality measured at baseline exceeded age-matched healthy donors, tracking circulating CD8+ T-cell counts. Clonality rose at ibrutinib response and fell back toward baseline at progression.

This clone occurred a few times. The antigen remains undetermined. A 1 in 200,000 to 1 in 1 million T cell depth was the sequencing target. Repertoires were generated with immunoSEQ multiplex PCR, while TCRdb's copy carries only in-frame clones and drops some. Among about 89,000 clones listed, around four fifths were seen once. Per germline, CDR1 SGHTA and CDR2 FQGTGA. The V gene lost 5 bases and the J gene lost 2 bases, with 9 bases spanning the gap. The CDR3 spans 13 residues. The sample was PBMCs, taken after 12 months of ibrutinib treatment. This TCR was sampled from a human donor with chronic lymphocytic leukemia. The gene calls are TRBV7-3 and TRBJ1-2; no clear D. The CDR3: CASSKDVNYGYTF. The CDR3 nucleotides are TGTGCCAGCAGCAAAGACGTAAACTATGGCTACACCTTC.